This T cell receptor (beta chain) stems from a study of cytomegalovirus exposure and HLA in healthy donors. The CDR3 has 15 amino acids. V gave up 0 bases and J gave up 5 bases, with 12 bases separating them. CDR1 SGHRS and CDR2 YFSETQ come from the germline V gene. The PCR made use of 60 Vbeta and 13 Jbeta primers. Assay: immunoSEQ multiplex PCR; the TCRdb copy retains only in-frame clones and omits some. The data contain about 160,000 clones, 82% of them seen just once; the ten biggest clones take up around 1.5%. This chain uses TRBV5-1 with TRBJ1-5; weak D call: TRBD1 (5 bases). Sequenced input: PBMCs. The TCR comes from a girl between 5 and 17 years old in good health and CMV-seropositive. This chain's CDR3 is CASSLEAGPHQPQHF. DNA for the CDR3: TGCGCCAGCAGCTTGGAGGCAGGGCCACATCAGCCCCAGCATTTT.